Reported below is one T cell receptor (beta chain). Its antigen is not identified. The entirety of the isolated RNA underwent reverse transcription, so expressed TCRB transcripts were sequenced. Assay used: immunoSEQ multiplex PCR; TCRdb lists only in-frame clones, some missing. The sample contains 310,000 or so clones, 6.5% to 10% of which appear only once. This entry comes from a study of beta chain features in type 1 diabetes. General study findings and limits: Fewer junction insertions and more nucleotide deletions appeared in type 1 diabetes patients.

V shed 0 bases and J 8 bases; nucleotides not matched to a gene: 7. The CDR3 is 16 residues long. CDR1 SGDLS and CDR2 YYNGEE come from the germline V gene. The sequencing sample was made of central memory CD4+ T cells from blood. The V gene is TRBV9, the J gene TRBJ2-1, with 11 bases aligning to TRBD2. This TCR was recovered from a woman between 18 and 29 years old in good health. The CDR3 protein is CASSVVPRLAGHEQFF. CDR3 coding DNA: TGTGCCAGCAGCGTAGTCCCCCGACTAGCGGGACATGAGCAGTTCTTC.